This is a list of T cell receptor beta chains from one sample in a study of breast tumors, draining lymph nodes, adjacent tissues. MiXCR, run by TCRdb on the multiplex PCR reads, gives a single entry per CDR3 protein. The data contain some 120,000 distinct CDR3 sequences, 21% of them singletons. The sequencing sample was made of axillary lymph node tissue. The receptors shown here come from a female donor with breast cancer. Some clones in this sample may be carry-over from other donors' samples. CDR3s include the opening cysteine and the closing phenylalanine or tryptophan. D genes are given only for firm matches. Clone size is not always given. Where it is, it says once, few, many or a class for expanded clones.

TRBD1	few	TRBV28	13	TRBJ1-2	CASRSGQDRRYTF	TGTGCCAGCAGATCCGGACAGGACAGGCGCTACACCTTC
NA	many	TRBV7-9	12	TRBJ2-5	CASSRGQETQYF	TGTGCCAGCAGCCGGGGCCAAGAGACCCAGTACTTC
NA	many	TRBV18	14	TRBJ1-5	CASSPRQGGQPQHF	TGTGCCAGCTCACCCCGGCAGGGTGGACAGCCCCAGCATTTT
NA	many	TRBV10-1	15	TRBJ2-1	CASSDPIGGGNEQFF	TGCGCCAGCAGTGACCCTATTGGGGGTGGGAATGAGCAGTTCTTC
NA	NA	TRBV28	14	TRBJ1-2	CASSVPGRSYGYTF	TGTGCCAGCAGTGTACCGGGACGGAGCTATGGCTACACCTTC
NA	many	TRBV6-6	15	TRBJ1-2	CASSWETGTNYGYTF	TGTGCCAGCAGTTGGGAGACGGGGACTAACTATGGCTACACCTTC
TRBD1	many	TRBV7-9	16	TRBJ2-3	CASSLAPGGAIDTQYF	TGTGCCAGCAGCTTAGCCCCAGGGGGCGCGATAGATACGCAGTATTTT
TRBD2	many	TRBV7-9	15	TRBJ2-1	CASSFGLAGDQEQFF	TGTGCCAGCAGCTTTGGACTAGCGGGAGACCAAGAGCAGTTCTTC
TRBD2	many	TRBV5-1	16	TRBJ2-7	CASSPHLAGGSLEQYF	TGCGCCAGCAGCCCCCACCTAGCGGGAGGGTCTCTCGAGCAGTACTTC
NA	many	TRBV30	13	TRBJ2-1	CAWSPPPRNEQFF	TGTGCCTGGAGTCCACCCCCACGGAATGAGCAGTTCTTC
NA	many	TRBV18	13	TRBJ1-2	CASSPGEGNGYTF	TGTGCCAGCTCACCAGGGGAAGGGAATGGCTACACCTTC